The sample holds many counts of the clone carrying this TCR beta chain. This CDR3 has 15 amino acids. Trimming cost V 2 bases and J 4 bases; bases outside gene matches: 7. Germline CDR1 reads ENHRY; CDR2 reads SYGVKD. Genomic DNA was employed as the template in profiling TCR beta VDJ and CDR3. TCRdb reanalysed the reads using MiXCR and keeps one entry per CDR3 protein. The table shows 250,000 to 300,000 distinct CDR3 sequences, with 45% to 70% occurring only once. The source of the sample is a study of CD8+CD57+ T cells in acquired aplastic anemia. The TCR originated in a human donor with severe aplastic anemia or a healthy control (not recorded which). The specimen was sorted CD4+, CD8+, or CD8+CD57+ T cells (not recorded which) from PBMCs. The chain uses TRBV10-3 and TRBJ2-5; TRBD1 agrees at 7 bases. CDR3 in amino acids: CAISEEVGGRETQYF. The CDR3 DNA follows: TGTGCCATCAGTGAGGAGGTAGGGGGCAGAGAGACCCAGTACTTC.